This TCR beta chain was captured by sequencing in a study of blood T cells in healthy people across ages. The second PCR ran about 6 to 11 cycles with a sample-barcoded 5' primer and J-beta primers. TCRdb independently ran MiXCR on the 5' RACE reads; one entry per CDR3 protein. The table lists roughly 1,800,000 distinct CDR3 sequences, roughly 52% of them singletons. Study results and caveats: Changes in expanded clonotypes were possibly confounded, as the CMV status of donors was unknown. Relative to aged donors, long-lived donors carried more naive CD4+ cells and displayed higher diversity.

As regards this clonotype: Its specificity is not known.

Total RNA, at least 5 micrograms per sample, was extracted from PBMCs. The CDR3 contains 17 residues. Trimming stripped 6 bases from V and 5 bases from J, with 25 bases between. Sequencing used blood. The rearrangement links TRBV12-3 or TRBV12-4 to TRBJ1-2, with a weak D call TRBD1 (6 bases). This clonotype was obtained from a woman in her thirties or forties in good health. CDR3 loop: CASSTQPTRGLGYGYTF. The CDR3 region has the DNA TGTGCCAGCAGCACCCAGCCCACTCGGGGGCTAGGATATGGCTACACCTTC.